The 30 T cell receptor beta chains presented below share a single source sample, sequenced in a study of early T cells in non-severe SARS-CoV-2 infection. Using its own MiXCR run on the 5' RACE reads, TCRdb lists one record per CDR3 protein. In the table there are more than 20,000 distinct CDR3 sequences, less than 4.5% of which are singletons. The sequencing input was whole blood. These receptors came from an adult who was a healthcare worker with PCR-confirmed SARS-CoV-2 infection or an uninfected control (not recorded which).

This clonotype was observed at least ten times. The CDR3 bases are TGTGCCAGCAGCTTAGATCAGGGGAAGAGCACTGAAGCTTTCTTT. It codes for CASSLDQGKSTEAFF. This chain joins TRBV7-8 and TRBJ1-1; tentatively, D is TRBD1 (6 bases). The CDR3 length is 15 residues. The germline V and J ends were trimmed by 1 base and 4 bases, with 13 bases remaining between them. Germline-derived CDR1 and CDR2 are SGHVS and FQNEAQ.

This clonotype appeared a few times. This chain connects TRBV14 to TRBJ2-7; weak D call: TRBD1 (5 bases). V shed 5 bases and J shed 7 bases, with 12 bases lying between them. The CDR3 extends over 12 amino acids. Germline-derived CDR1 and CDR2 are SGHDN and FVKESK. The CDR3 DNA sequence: TGTGCCAGCAGCTTCGAAGGGGTGGAGCAGTACTTC. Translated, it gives CASSFEGVEQYF.

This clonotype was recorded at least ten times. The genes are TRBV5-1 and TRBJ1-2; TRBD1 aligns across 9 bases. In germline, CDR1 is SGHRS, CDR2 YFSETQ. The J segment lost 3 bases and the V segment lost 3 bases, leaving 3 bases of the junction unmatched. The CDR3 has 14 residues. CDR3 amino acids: CASSWRTGDYGYTF. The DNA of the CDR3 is TGCGCCAGCAGCTGGCGGACAGGGGACTATGGCTACACCTTC.

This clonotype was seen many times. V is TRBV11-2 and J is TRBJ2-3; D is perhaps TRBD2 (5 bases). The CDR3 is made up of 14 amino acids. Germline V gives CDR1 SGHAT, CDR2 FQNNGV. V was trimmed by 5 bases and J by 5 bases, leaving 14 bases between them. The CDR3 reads CASSRTGVGDTQYF. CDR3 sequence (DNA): TGTGCCAGCAGCCGGACCGGGGTAGGAGATACGCAGTATTTT.

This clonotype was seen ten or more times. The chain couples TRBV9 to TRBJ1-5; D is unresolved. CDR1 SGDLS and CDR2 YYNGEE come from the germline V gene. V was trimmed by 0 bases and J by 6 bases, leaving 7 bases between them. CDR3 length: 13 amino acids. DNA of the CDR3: TGTGCCAGCAGCGTAGGGGGAGTTCAGCCCCAGCATTTT. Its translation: CASSVGGVQPQHF.

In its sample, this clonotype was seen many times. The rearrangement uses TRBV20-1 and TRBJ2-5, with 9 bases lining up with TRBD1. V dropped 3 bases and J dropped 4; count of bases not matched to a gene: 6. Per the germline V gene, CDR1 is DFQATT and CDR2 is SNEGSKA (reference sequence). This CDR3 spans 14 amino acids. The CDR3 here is CSASPTGGAETQYF. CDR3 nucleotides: TGCAGTGCTAGCCCAACAGGGGGCGCAGAGACCCAGTACTTC.

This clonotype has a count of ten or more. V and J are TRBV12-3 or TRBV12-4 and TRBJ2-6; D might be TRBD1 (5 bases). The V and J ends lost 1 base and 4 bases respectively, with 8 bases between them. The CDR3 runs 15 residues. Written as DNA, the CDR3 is TGTGCCAGCAGTTTAGTAGGGGTGGGGGCCAACGTCCTGACTTTC. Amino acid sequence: CASSLVGVGANVLTF.

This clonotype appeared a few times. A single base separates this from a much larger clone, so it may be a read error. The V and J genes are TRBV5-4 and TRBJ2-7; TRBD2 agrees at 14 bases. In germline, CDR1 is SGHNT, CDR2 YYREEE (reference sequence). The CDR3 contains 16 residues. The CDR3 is CVSSLGTSGGRYEQYF. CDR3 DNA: TGTGTCAGCAGCTTGGGGACTAGCGGGGGCCGATACGAGCAGTACTTC.

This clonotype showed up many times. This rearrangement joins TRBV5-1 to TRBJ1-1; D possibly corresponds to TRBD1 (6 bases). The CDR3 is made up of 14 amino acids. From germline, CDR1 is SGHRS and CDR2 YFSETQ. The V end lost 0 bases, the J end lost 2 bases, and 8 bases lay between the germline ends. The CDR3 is CASSLGGLNTEAFF. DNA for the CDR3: TGCGCCAGCAGCTTGGGGGGGCTAAACACTGAAGCTTTCTTT.

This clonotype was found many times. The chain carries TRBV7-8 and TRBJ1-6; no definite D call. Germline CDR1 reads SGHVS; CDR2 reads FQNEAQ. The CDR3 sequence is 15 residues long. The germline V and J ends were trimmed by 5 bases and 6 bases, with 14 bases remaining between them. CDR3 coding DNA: TGTGCCAGCAGCCTACAAACGGCGGCTAATTCACCCCTCCACTTT. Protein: CASSLQTAANSPLHF. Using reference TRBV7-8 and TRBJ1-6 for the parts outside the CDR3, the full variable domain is GAGVSQSPRYKVAKRGQDVALRCDPISGHVSLFWYQQALGQGPEFLTYFQNEAQLDKSGLPSDRFFAERPEGSVSTLKIQRTQQEDSAVYLCASSLQTAANSPLHFGNGTRLTVT.

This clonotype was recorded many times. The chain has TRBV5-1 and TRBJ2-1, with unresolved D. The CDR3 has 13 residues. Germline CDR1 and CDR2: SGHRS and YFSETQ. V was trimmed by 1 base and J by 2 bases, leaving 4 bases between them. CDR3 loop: CASSLSTYNEQFF. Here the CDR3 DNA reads TGCGCCAGCAGCTTGTCAACCTACAATGAGCAGTTCTTC.

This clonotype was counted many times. CDR3 DNA: TGTGCCAGCAGTCCGGGACAGGGGTACAATGAGCAGTTCTTC. Protein sequence: CASSPGQGYNEQFF. The chain carries TRBV27 and TRBJ2-1; TRBD1 aligns across 10 bases. The CDR3 contains 14 residues. The ends lost 5 bases at V and 4 bases at J; junction bases unmatched: 2. The germline V gene has CDR1 MNHEY and CDR2 SMNVEV (reference sequence).

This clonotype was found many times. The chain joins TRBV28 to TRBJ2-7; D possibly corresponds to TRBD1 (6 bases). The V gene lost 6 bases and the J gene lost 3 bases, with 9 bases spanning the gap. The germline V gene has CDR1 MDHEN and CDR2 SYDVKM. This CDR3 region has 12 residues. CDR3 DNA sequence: TGTGCCAGCAGACAGGGATACTACGAGCAGTACTTC. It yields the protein CASRQGYYEQYF. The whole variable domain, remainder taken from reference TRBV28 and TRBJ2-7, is DVKVTQSSRYLVKRTGEKVFLECVQDMDHENMFWYRQDPGLGLRLIYFSYDVKMKEKGDIPEGYSVSREKKERFSLILESASTNQTSMYLCASRQGYYEQYFGPGTRLTVT.

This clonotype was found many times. The CDR3 sequence is CATSGFGATDTQYF. DNA for the CDR3: TGTGCCACCAGTGGGTTCGGCGCAACAGATACGCAGTATTTT. The rearrangement links TRBV24-1 to TRBJ2-3; D not certain. CDR1 is KGHDR and CDR2 is SFDVKD in the germline V gene. This CDR3 has 14 amino acids. V lost 5 bases to trimming and J lost 3 bases, with 11 bases between them.

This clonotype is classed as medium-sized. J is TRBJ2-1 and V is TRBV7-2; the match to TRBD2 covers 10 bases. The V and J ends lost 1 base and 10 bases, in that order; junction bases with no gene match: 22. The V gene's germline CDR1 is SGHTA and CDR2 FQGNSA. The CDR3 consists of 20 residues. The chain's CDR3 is CASSLGSLLAGEGWVWEQFF. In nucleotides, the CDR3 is TGTGCCAGCAGCTTAGGTTCCCTGCTAGCGGGGGAAGGATGGGTGTGGGAGCAGTTCTTC.

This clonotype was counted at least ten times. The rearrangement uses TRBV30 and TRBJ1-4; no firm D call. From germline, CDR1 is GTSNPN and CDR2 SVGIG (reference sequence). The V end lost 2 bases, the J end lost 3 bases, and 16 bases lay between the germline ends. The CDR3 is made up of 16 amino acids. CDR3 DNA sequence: TGTGCCTGGAGTCGAAACAACCTCAAGGCTAATGAAAAACTGTTTTTT. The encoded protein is CAWSRNNLKANEKLFF.

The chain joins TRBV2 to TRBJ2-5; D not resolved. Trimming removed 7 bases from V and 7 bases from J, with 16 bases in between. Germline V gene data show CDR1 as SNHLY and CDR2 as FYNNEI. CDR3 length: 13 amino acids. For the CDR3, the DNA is TGTGCCAGCAAGGCAAATGGGGTCGGGACCCAGTACTTC. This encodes CASKANGVGTQYF.

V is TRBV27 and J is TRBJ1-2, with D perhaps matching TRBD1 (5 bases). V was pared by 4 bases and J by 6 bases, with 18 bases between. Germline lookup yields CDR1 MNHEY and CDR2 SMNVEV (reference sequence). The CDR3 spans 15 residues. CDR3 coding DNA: TGTGCCAGCAGTTCAACCCCTCCGGCAGGGAATGGCTACACCTTC. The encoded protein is CASSSTPPAGNGYTF.

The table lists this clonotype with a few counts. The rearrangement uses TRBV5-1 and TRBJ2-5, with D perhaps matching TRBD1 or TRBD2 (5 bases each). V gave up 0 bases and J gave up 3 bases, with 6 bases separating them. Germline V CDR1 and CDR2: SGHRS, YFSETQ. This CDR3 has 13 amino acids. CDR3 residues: CASSLVGEETQYF. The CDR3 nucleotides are TGCGCCAGCAGCTTGGTGGGGGAAGAGACCCAGTACTTC.

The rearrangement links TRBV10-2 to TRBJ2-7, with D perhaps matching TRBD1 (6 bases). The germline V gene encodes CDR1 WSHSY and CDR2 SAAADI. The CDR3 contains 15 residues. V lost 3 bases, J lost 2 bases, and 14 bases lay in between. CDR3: CASSEKQGFPYEQYF. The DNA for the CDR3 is TGCGCCAGCAGTGAAAAACAGGGTTTCCCCTACGAGCAGTACTTC.

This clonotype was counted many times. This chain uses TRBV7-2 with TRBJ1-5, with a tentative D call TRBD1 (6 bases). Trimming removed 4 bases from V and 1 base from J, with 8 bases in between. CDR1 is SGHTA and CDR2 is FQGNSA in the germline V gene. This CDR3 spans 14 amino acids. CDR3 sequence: CASSYRASNQPQHF. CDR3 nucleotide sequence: TGTGCCAGCAGCTACAGGGCGAGCAATCAGCCCCAGCATTTT.

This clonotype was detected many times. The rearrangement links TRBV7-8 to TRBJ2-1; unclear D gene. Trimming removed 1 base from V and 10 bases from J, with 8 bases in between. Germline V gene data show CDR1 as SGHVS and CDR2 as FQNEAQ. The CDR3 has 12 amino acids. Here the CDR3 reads CASSLGSVEQFF. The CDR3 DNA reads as TGTGCCAGCAGCTTAGGATCGGTAGAGCAGTTCTTC. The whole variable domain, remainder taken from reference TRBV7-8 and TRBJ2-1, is GAGVSQSPRYKVAKRGQDVALRCDPISGHVSLFWYQQALGQGPEFLTYFQNEAQLDKSGLPSDRFFAERPEGSVSTLKIQRTQQEDSAVYLCASSLGSVEQFFGPGTRLTVL.

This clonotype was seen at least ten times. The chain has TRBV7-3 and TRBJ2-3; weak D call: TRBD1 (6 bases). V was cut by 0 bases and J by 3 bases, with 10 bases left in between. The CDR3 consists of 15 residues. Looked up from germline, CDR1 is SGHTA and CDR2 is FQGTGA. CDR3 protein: CASSLTGQGTDTQYF. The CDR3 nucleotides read TGTGCCAGCAGCTTAACGGGGCAGGGGACAGATACGCAGTATTTT.

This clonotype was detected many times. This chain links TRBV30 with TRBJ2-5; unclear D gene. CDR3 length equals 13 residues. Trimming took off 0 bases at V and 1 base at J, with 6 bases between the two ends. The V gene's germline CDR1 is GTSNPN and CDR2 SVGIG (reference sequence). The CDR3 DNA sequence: TGTGCCTGGAGTGTAGTAGTCCAAGAGACCCAGTACTTC. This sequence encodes CAWSVVVQETQYF.

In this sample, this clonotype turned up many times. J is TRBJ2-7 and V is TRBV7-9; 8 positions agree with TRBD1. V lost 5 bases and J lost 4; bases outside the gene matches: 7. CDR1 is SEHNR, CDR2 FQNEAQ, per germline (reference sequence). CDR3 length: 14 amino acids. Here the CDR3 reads CASSPGQGEYEQYF. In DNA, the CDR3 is TGTGCCAGCAGCCCCGGACAGGGAGAATACGAGCAGTACTTC.

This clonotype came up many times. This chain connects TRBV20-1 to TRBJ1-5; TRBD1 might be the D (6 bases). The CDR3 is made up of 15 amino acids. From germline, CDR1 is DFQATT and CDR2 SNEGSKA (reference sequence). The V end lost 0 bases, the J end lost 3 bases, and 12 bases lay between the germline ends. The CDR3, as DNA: TGCAGTGCTAGAGATCCGTGGACAGACAATCAGCCCCAGCATTTT. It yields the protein CSARDPWTDNQPQHF.

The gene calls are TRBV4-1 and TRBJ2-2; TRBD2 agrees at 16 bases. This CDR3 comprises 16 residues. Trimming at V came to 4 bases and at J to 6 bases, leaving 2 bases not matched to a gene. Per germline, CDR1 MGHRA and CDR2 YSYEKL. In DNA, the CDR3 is TGCGCCAGCAGCCCGGGACTAGCGGGGGGGCCCGGGGAGCTGTTTTTT. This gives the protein CASSPGLAGGPGELFF.

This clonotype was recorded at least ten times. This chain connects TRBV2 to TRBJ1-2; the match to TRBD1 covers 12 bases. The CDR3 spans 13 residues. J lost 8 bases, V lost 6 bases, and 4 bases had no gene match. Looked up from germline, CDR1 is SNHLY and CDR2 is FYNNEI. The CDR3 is CASRAGTGGGYTF. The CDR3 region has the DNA TGTGCCAGCAGGGCCGGGACAGGGGGCGGCTACACCTTC.

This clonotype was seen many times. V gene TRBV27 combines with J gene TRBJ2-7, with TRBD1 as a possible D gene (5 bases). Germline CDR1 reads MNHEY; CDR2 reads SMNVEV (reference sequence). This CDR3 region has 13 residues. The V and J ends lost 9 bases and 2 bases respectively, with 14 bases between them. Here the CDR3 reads CASGAGPAYEQYF. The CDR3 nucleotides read TGTGCCAGTGGGGCCGGACCAGCCTACGAGCAGTACTTC.

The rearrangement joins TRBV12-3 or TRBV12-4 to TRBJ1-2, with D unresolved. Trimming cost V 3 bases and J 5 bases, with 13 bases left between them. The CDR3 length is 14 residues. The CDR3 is CASSFSASIYGYTF. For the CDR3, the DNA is TGTGCCAGCAGTTTCTCGGCTAGTATTTATGGCTACACCTTC.